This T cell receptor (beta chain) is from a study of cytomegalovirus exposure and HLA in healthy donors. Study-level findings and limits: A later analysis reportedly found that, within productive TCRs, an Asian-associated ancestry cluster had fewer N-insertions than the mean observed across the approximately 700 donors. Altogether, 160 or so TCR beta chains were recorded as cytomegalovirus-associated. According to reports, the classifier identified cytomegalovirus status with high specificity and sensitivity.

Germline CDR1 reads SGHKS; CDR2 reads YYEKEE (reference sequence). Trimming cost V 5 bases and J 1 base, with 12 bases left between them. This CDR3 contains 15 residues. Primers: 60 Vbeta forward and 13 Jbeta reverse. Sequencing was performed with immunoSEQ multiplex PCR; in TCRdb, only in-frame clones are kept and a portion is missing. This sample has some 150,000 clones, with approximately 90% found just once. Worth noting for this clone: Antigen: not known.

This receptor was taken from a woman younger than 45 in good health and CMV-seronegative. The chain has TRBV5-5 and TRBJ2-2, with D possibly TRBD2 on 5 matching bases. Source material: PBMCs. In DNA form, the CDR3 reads TGTGCCAGCAGACTGGACGGGAAGAACACCGGGGAGCTGTTTTTT. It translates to CASRLDGKNTGELFF.